This T cell receptor (beta chain) was recorded in a study of blood T cell repertoires in COVID-19. Turning to the study itself: Spain, Italy and the United States supplied samples that represented acute and convalescent COVID-19. Nucleic acid was either cDNA or gDNA, and it came from T cells, B-cell-depleted T cells, or PBMCs.

This CDR3 is built from 17 residues. Germline values: CDR1 KGHSH, CDR2 LQKENI. V was clipped by 1 base and J by 0 bases, with 13 bases between them. Authors' analysis steps: How many nucleated cells were present was estimated from reference gene primer amplification. Method: immunoSEQ multiplex PCR; TCRdb's copy keeps in-frame clones and lacks some. That table is the source of V, J and clone size, and D and trimming were worked out from the DNA. The table shows approximately 80,000 clones, with around 81% occurring only once. Material for sequencing was peripheral blood. The rearrangement joins TRBV18 to TRBJ2-1; D gene uncertain. This receptor was identified in an elderly man with acute or convalescent COVID-19. CDR3 amino acids: CASSPQKAPVSYNEQFF. In nucleotides, the CDR3 is TGTGCCAGCTCACCACAGAAAGCGCCCGTCTCCTACAATGAGCAGTTCTTC.